Below, 8 T cell receptor beta chains from the same sample are listed, as sequenced in a study of shared clonotypes between healthy human individuals (dated by TCRdb to 2019 to 2021). Library prep was done by the immunoSEQ multiplex PCR assay. This immuneACCESS table, as held by TCRdb, lists in-frame sequences with V and J called but not all clones. Of the missing ones, under half trace to an unresolved V gene in checked studies; the others have no known cause. Counted in this sample were around 700,000 clones; about 78% of them appeared once. The top ten hold about 2% of the sample. The sample comprised memory CD4+ T cells sorted from blood. This specimen's cell subset or site label, per the study, means: CD45RA-negative fraction. Receptor source: a woman in her twenties or thirties in good health.

This chain links TRBV27 with TRBJ2-2; D gene unclear. The CDR3 has 14 amino acids. Trimming left V 3 bases short and J 5 bases short, with 10 bases between. Germline lookup yields CDR1 MNHEY and CDR2 SMNVEV (reference sequence). The CDR3 is CASSFGSITGELFF. Written as DNA, the CDR3 is TGTGCCAGCAGTTTCGGCAGCATTACCGGGGAGCTGTTTTTT.

A single count supports this clone. This chain links TRBV19 with TRBJ2-6; perhaps TRBD1 as D (6 bases). V lost 8 bases and J lost 1, with 9 bases in between. The V gene's germline CDR1 is LNHDA and CDR2 SQIVND (reference sequence). This CDR3 comprises 14 residues. The CDR3 DNA is TGTGCCAGTGCAGGGGCATCTGGGGCCAACGTCCTGACTTTC. This translates into CASAGASGANVLTF.

This chain connects TRBV30 to TRBJ1-5, with TRBD1 identical over 8 bases. The V gene end was trimmed by 5 bases and the J gene end by 1 base; junction bases not matched to a gene: 4. CDR3 size: 14 residues. Germline values: CDR1 GTSNPN, CDR2 SVGIG (reference sequence). The CDR3 here is CAWDRGLSNQPQHF. The CDR3, as DNA: TGTGCCTGGGACAGGGGTTTGAGCAATCAGCCCCAGCATTTT.

The rearrangement uses TRBV19 and TRBJ2-1; D is unclear. The CDR3 length is 15 residues. Per germline, CDR1 LNHDA and CDR2 SQIVND (reference sequence). V dropped 2 bases and J dropped 6 bases, with 14 bases sitting between them. The CDR3 region has the DNA TGTGCCAGTAGTATACCTCACATAACTACCAATGAGCAGTTCTTC. This sequence encodes CASSIPHITTNEQFF.

The table lists this clone with a count of one. This chain uses TRBV6-6 with TRBJ1-5, with TRBD1 matching 9 bases. With 0 bases clipped from V and 7 bases from J, the junction kept 7 bases outside the gene matches. The CDR3 covers 16 residues. Germline CDR1 is MNHNY and CDR2 is SVGAGI (reference sequence). The CDR3 protein is CASSYSGGQGRQPQHF. For the CDR3, the DNA is TGTGCCAGCAGTTACTCCGGGGGACAGGGCCGGCAGCCCCAGCATTTT.

This sequence joins TRBV19 and TRBJ2-4; the D gene is possibly TRBD1 (6 bases). The CDR3 runs to 11 residues. V was trimmed by 5 bases and J by 11 bases, leaving 10 bases between them. Germline V gives CDR1 LNHDA, CDR2 SQIVND (reference sequence). CDR3 nucleotides: TGTGCCAGTAGTCTCAGGGGCGTTCAGTACTTC. Protein: CASSLRGVQYF.

The J gene is TRBJ2-3, the V gene TRBV25-1; 10 nucleotides match TRBD1. V shed 4 bases, J shed 3 bases, and the junction held 4 bases outside the gene matches. Germline V gene data show CDR1 as MGHDK and CDR2 as SYGVNS. The CDR3 contains 15 residues. The CDR3 reads CASSARQGATDTQYF. DNA of the CDR3: TGTGCCAGCAGTGCCAGACAGGGGGCAACAGATACGCAGTATTTT.

The chain carries TRBV9 and TRBJ2-2; possibly TRBD2 for D (6 bases). V was pared by 4 bases and J by 5 bases, with 12 bases between. CDR1 and CDR2 (germline): SGDLS, YYNGEE. This CDR3 is built from 14 residues. CDR3 loop: CASSRLVFTGELFF. The CDR3 nucleotides read TGTGCCAGCAGCCGACTAGTATTTACCGGGGAGCTGTTTTTT.